This entry features one T cell receptor beta chain sequence. What it binds is unknown. The data were obtained in a study of T cell responses to AZD1222 COVID-19 vaccine. Whole-study results and caveats: The number of AZD1222 recipients seropositive at baseline was only 5 to 7. Unmutated variant regions are reportedly the target of nearly half of TCRs that are spike-specific. Donors, mostly white British, included more females; clonal diversity was possibly underestimated.

TCRdb's copy holds only in-frame clones and misses some; the assay was immunoSEQ multiplex PCR. The table has 100,000 to 140,000 clones, around 92% seen once; the top ten hold over 7%. The CDR3 length is 17 residues. The germline gives CDR1 SGHDN, CDR2 FVKESK. Trimming removed 2 bases from V and 4 bases from J; junction bases left unmatched: 13. Pooling of second doses given at about 4 or about 12 weeks was done. Sequencing was performed on peripheral blood, taken 28 days after the second AZD1222 dose. J is TRBJ1-2 and V is TRBV14; 7 bases agree with TRBD1. This receptor was obtained from an adult who received the AZD1222 COVID-19 vaccine. This chain's CDR3 is CASSQPRQGDPRYGYTF. CDR3 nucleotides: TGTGCCAGCAGCCAACCCCGCCAGGGGGACCCGCGCTATGGCTACACCTTC. The variable domain in full, completed from reference TRBV14 and TRBJ1-2, reads EAGVTQFPSHSVIEKGQTVTLRCDPISGHDNLYWYRRVMGKEIKFLLHFVKESKQDESGMPNNRFLAERTGGTYSTLKVQPAELEDSGVYFCASSQPRQGDPRYGYTFGSGTRLTVV.